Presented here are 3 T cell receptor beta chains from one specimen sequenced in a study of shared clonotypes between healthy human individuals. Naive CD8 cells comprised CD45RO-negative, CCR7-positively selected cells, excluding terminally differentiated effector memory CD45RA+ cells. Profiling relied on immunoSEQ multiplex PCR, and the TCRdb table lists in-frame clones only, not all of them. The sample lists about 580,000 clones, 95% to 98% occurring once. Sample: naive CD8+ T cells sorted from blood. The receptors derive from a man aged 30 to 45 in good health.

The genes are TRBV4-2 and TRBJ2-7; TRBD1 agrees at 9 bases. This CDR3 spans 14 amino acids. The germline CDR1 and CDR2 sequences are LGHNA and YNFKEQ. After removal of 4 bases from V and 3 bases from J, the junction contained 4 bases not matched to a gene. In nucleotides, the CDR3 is TGTGCCAGCAGCCCGGGACAGGGAGACTACGAGCAGTACTTC. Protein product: CASSPGQGDYEQYF.

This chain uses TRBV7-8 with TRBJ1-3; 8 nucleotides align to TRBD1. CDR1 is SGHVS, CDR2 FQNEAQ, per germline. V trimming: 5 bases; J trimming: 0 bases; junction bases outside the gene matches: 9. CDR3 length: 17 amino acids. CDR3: CASSESTGAYSGNTIYF. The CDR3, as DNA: TGTGCCAGCAGCGAATCGACAGGGGCCTACTCTGGAAACACCATATATTTT.

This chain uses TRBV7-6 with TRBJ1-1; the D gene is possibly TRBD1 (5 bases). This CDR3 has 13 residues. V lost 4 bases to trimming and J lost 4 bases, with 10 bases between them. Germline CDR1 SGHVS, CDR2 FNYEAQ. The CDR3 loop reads CASSYGGSTEAFF. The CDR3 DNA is TGTGCCAGCAGCTACGGGGGATCCACTGAAGCTTTCTTT. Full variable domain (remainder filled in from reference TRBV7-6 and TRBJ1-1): GAGVSQSPRYKVTKRGQDVALRCDPISGHVSLYWYRQALGQGPEFLTYFNYEAQQDKSGLPNDRFSAERPEGSISTLTIQRTEQRDSAMYRCASSYGGSTEAFFGQGTRLTVV.